Presented here are 29 T cell receptor beta chains from one specimen sequenced in a study of vaccination effects on CD4 cells after COVID-19. No antigens are known for them. TCRdb keeps only in-frame clones here, not all; method: immunoSEQ multiplex PCR. Of 65,000 to 95,000 clones listed, about three quarters are singletons. ViraFEST assay sequencing came after antigen-specific CD4+ T cells were expanded with viral peptide pools. With about ten days of culture completed, CD4+ T cells were isolated. Each participant received a vaccine that was either BNT162b2 or mRNA-1273, given as two doses. This specimen consisted of CD4+ T cells from PBMCs cultured with HCoV-OC43 spike peptides, obtained after COVID-19 vaccination. As for subset: HCoV-OC43 spike overlapping peptide pool stimulation. The receptors were sampled from a human donor who received a COVID-19 vaccine.

V usage is TRBV6-2 or TRBV6-3 and J usage is TRBJ2-1; TRBD2 matches at 7 bases. Germline assignment: CDR1 MNHEY and CDR2 SVGEGT. CDR3 length: 16 amino acids. V was clipped by 2 bases and J by 7 bases; unmatched bases: 11. This CDR3 is CASSYRLAPPGNEQFF. The CDR3 nucleotides read TGTGCCAGCAGTTACCGACTAGCTCCTCCGGGTAATGAGCAGTTCTTC.

The chain employs TRBV5-1 and TRBJ1-4, with D possibly being TRBD1 (5 bases). This CDR3 contains 16 residues. Germline values: CDR1 SGHRS, CDR2 YFSETQ. Trimming took 3 bases from V and 5 from J, leaving 17 bases between them. CDR3 residues: CASSSTTGRPNEKLFF. The CDR3 coding sequence is TGCGCCAGCAGCTCAACAACGGGACGACCAAATGAAAAACTGTTTTTT.

The rearrangement joins TRBV2 to TRBJ2-5; 10 bases match TRBD1. This CDR3 is 13 amino acids long. With V trimmed by 7 bases and J by 5 bases, 4 bases remained unmatched. Germline assignment: CDR1 SNHLY and CDR2 FYNNEI. CDR3 DNA sequence: TGTGCCAGCAATCCGGGACAGGGGGAGACCCAGTACTTC. This encodes CASNPGQGETQYF.

The chain combines TRBV6-1 with TRBJ1-6; no reliable D call. V was pared by 0 bases and J by 7 bases, with 7 bases between. The length of the CDR3 is 14 residues. CDR1 and CDR2 from the germline V gene are MNHNS and SASEGT. CDR3 region: CASSEANRNSPLHF. CDR3 coding DNA: TGTGCCAGCAGTGAAGCGAACAGAAATTCACCCCTCCACTTT.

This rearrangement joins TRBV18 to TRBJ1-1; 9 positions agree with TRBD1. V dropped 3 bases and J dropped 0; count of bases not matched to a gene: 2. Per germline, CDR1 KGHSH and CDR2 LQKENI. This CDR3 has 15 amino acids. This CDR3 is CASSPGQGMNTEAFF. The CDR3 DNA reads TGTGCCAGCTCACCGGGACAGGGAATGAACACTGAAGCTTTCTTT.

A note on this clone: This sample also contains other DNA sequences that code for the same CDR3. The chain links TRBV7-3 to TRBJ1-1; the D is unclear. Per the germline V gene, CDR1 is SGHTA and CDR2 is FQGTGA. The CDR3 consists of 14 residues. V dropped 2 bases and J dropped 1 base, with 8 bases sitting between them. This CDR3 is CASSLSQGNTEAFF. CDR3 nucleotide sequence: TGTGCCAGCAGCTTATCCCAAGGGAACACTGAAGCTTTCTTT.

The V and J genes are TRBV5-4 and TRBJ1-2, with D tentatively TRBD1 (6 bases). Germline values: CDR1 SGHNT, CDR2 YYREEE (reference sequence). Trimming removed 5 bases at V and 4 bases at J, with 18 bases between. The CDR3 loop spans 15 amino acids. The CDR3 bases are TGTGCCAGCAGTTCAGTAGAGGGGGTTAGCTATGGCTACACCTTC. Translation: CASSSVEGVSYGYTF.

The V call is TRBV5-1, the J call TRBJ1-2, with D maybe TRBD1 (6 bases). The CDR3 totals 16 residues. Looked up from germline, CDR1 is SGHRS and CDR2 is YFSETQ. The V end lost 0 bases, the J end lost 6 bases, and 18 bases lay between the germline ends. The chain's CDR3 is CASSLVGDTGSHGYTF. The CDR3 DNA reads TGCGCCAGCAGCTTGGTGGGGGACACGGGATCCCATGGCTACACCTTC.

The V call is TRBV30, the J call TRBJ1-2, with D uncertain. The V end was cut by 0 bases, the J end by 4 bases, with 27 bases between. The CDR3 has 19 residues. From germline, CDR1 is GTSNPN and CDR2 SVGIG (reference sequence). The CDR3 region is CAWSVGLVGSPSSGYGYTF. As DNA, the CDR3 is TGTGCCTGGAGTGTAGGCCTAGTAGGGTCTCCCTCATCGGGCTATGGCTACACCTTC.

This chain links TRBV5-1 with TRBJ2-3; 12 bases line up with TRBD2. This CDR3 is 14 amino acids long. Germline V gene lookup returns CDR1 SGHRS and CDR2 YFSETQ. The V and J ends lost 7 bases and 7 bases, in that order; junction bases with no gene match: 7. For the CDR3, the DNA is TGCGCCAGCGGCCCTAGCGGGGGGGCTAATACGCAGTATTTT. This sequence encodes CASGPSGGANTQYF.

The rearrangement links TRBV7-2 to TRBJ2-3, with D tentatively TRBD1 (5 bases). The CDR3 loop spans 14 amino acids. Germline V CDR1 and CDR2: SGHTA, FQGNSA. Deletions cut 4 bases from V and 3 bases from J, with 11 bases between. In nucleotides, the CDR3 is TGTGCCAGCAGCTCGACTCAGGGAACAGATACGCAGTATTTT. Translation gives CASSSTQGTDTQYF.

Only one count was recorded for this clone. This chain connects TRBV6-5 to TRBJ2-5; 7 bases are a match to TRBD2. V dropped 6 bases and J dropped 7; count of bases not matched to a gene: 5. The CDR3 runs to 12 residues. Germline V gives CDR1 MNHEY, CDR2 SVGAGI. This chain's CDR3 is CASRNGGGTQYF. CDR3 coding DNA: TGTGCCAGCAGAAATGGGGGGGGGACCCAGTACTTC.

V is TRBV6-5 and J is TRBJ1-2; the D is unclear. The CDR3 length is 15 residues. CDR1 and CDR2 from the germline V gene are MNHEY and SVGAGI. V shed 0 bases and J shed 4 bases, with 12 bases lying between them. For the CDR3, the DNA is TGTGCCAGCAGTTACTCACTTGGGCGGCCCTATGGCTACACCTTC. This gives the protein CASSYSLGRPYGYTF.

This clone has just one count. The J gene is TRBJ1-6, the V gene TRBV5-1, with a weak D call TRBD1 (5 bases). The V gene lost 3 bases and the J gene lost 8 bases, with 12 bases spanning the gap. Per the germline V gene, CDR1 is SGHRS and CDR2 is YFSETQ. CDR3 length equals 14 residues. CDR3 in DNA: TGCGCCAGCAGCTCCCAGGGTGGCGATTCACCCCTCCACTTT. Its protein product is CASSSQGGDSPLHF.

The rearrangement uses TRBV2 and TRBJ2-5; D not certain. Trimming took off 7 bases at V and 0 bases at J, with 15 bases between the two ends. The CDR3 covers 15 residues. Germline CDR1 SNHLY, CDR2 FYNNEI. Written as DNA, the CDR3 is TGTGCCAGCACCTACGTCTTAGGGAACCAAGAGACCCAGTACTTC. Amino acid sequence: CASTYVLGNQETQYF.

The table lists this clone with a count of one. The rearrangement uses TRBV9 and TRBJ2-3, with unresolved D. This CDR3 contains 16 residues. The V gene lost 0 bases and the J gene lost 0 bases, with 11 bases spanning the gap. Germline assignment: CDR1 SGDLS and CDR2 YYNGEE. For the CDR3, the DNA is TGTGCCAGCAGCGTAGGGACGTTAACTAGCACAGATACGCAGTATTTT. This translates into CASSVGTLTSTDTQYF.

The rearrangement uses TRBV10-3 and TRBJ1-2; D is undetermined. This CDR3 contains 13 residues. V lost 2 bases and J lost 3, with 7 bases in between. The germline gives CDR1 ENHRY, CDR2 SYGVKD. CDR3 sequence (DNA): TGTGCCATCAGTGAGACGGCAGACTATGGCTACACCTTC. It encodes CAISETADYGYTF.

The rearrangement joins TRBV10-2 to TRBJ2-7; D not certain. This CDR3 is 14 amino acids long. Germline values: CDR1 WSHSY, CDR2 SAAADI. Trimming cost V 6 bases and J 3 bases, with 15 bases left between them. CDR3: CASRATAEGYEQYV. The DNA for the CDR3 is TGCGCCAGCAGGGCTACCGCCGAAGGCTACGAGCAGTACGTC.

The chain uses TRBV6-2 or TRBV6-3 and TRBJ1-5; the D is unclear. Germline-derived CDR1 and CDR2 are MNHEY and SVGEGT. CDR3 length: 16 residues. The V end lost 5 bases, the J end lost 4 bases, and 18 bases lay between the germline ends. CDR3 sequence (DNA): TGTGCCAGCAGTAGATCACCAGTATTCGGGAATCAGCCCCAGCATTTT. Amino acids: CASSRSPVFGNQPQHF.

This clone was counted only a few times. The chain has TRBV28 and TRBJ2-1; 7 nucleotides agree with TRBD1. V lost 5 bases to trimming and J lost 1 base; unmatched junction nucleotides: 8. CDR3 length: 16 residues. Germline CDR1 reads MDHEN; CDR2 reads SYDVKM. CDR3 nucleotides: TGTGCCAGCAGTGGGGCTGACAGGGCATCCTACAATGAGCAGTTCTTC. It is translated as CASSGADRASYNEQFF.

V is TRBV2 and J is TRBJ1-1; the D is unclear. Trimming shortened V by 7 bases and J by 6 bases, and 15 bases separated the two germline ends. Germline CDR1 and CDR2: SNHLY and FYNNEI. The CDR3 extends over 13 amino acids. The CDR3 DNA sequence: TGTGCCAGCACTCCTCCCGGGTTGGCTGAAGCTTTCTTT. Amino acid sequence: CASTPPGLAEAFF.

The chain joins TRBV4-1 to TRBJ2-3, with TRBD2 identical over 10 bases. V lost 0 bases, J lost 4 bases, and 4 bases stayed unmatched. CDR3 length: 16 residues. From germline, CDR1 is MGHRA and CDR2 YSYEKL. The CDR3 sequence: CASSQEVAGGPDTQYF. The CDR3 coding sequence is TGCGCCAGCAGCCAAGAGGTAGCGGGGGGCCCAGATACGCAGTATTTT.

V and J are TRBV7-2 and TRBJ2-2, with TRBD1 identical over 9 bases. The trim removed 0 bases at V and 7 bases at J, leaving 3 bases unmatched. The CDR3 has 15 residues. The germline gives CDR1 SGHTA, CDR2 FQGNSA. CDR3 nucleotides: TGTGCCAGCAGCTTAGCCGGGACAGGGATCGGGGAGCTGTTTTTT. Translation gives CASSLAGTGIGELFF. Full variable domain (rest looked up from reference TRBV7-2 and TRBJ2-2): GAGVSQSPSNKVTEKGKDVELRCDPISGHTALYWYRQSLGQGLEFLIYFQGNSAPDKSGLPSDRFSAERTGGSVSTLTIQRTQQEDSAVYLCASSLAGTGIGELFFGEGSRLTVL.

The rearrangement uses TRBV10-3 and TRBJ1-3; D is uncertain. V lost 2 bases and J 4 bases, leaving 24 bases between the germline ends. The CDR3 runs 19 residues. Germline CDR1 and CDR2: ENHRY and SYGVKD. CDR3 amino acids: CAISERSWVSQTDGNTIYF. In DNA form, the CDR3 reads TGTGCCATCAGTGAGAGATCGTGGGTGTCACAGACCGACGGAAACACCATATATTTT.

The genes are TRBV5-5 and TRBJ2-3, with unresolved D. Trimming stripped 4 bases from V and 0 bases from J, with 6 bases between. Germline loops: CDR1 SGHKS, CDR2 YYEKEE (reference sequence). This CDR3 has 13 amino acids. For the CDR3, the DNA is TGTGCCAGCAGCCTCGGGAGCACAGATACGCAGTATTTT. Translation: CASSLGSTDTQYF. The complete variable domain, with remaining parts taken from reference TRBV5-5 and TRBJ2-3, reads DAGVTQSPTHLIKTRGQQVTLRCSPISGHKSVSWYQQVLGQGPQFIFQYYEKEERGRGNFPDRFSARQFPNYSSELNVNALLLGDSALYLCASSLGSTDTQYFGPGTRLTVL.

For this clone: Other DNA sequences in the sample encode the same CDR3. The genes are TRBV24-1 and TRBJ2-3; no clear D gene. CDR3 length equals 14 residues. V shed 3 bases and J shed 1 base, with 7 bases lying between them. Germline CDR1 is KGHDR and CDR2 is SFDVKD. The CDR3 coding sequence is TGTGCCACCAGTGATCCCCAGGGCACAGATACGCAGTATTTT. Translating gives CATSDPQGTDTQYF.

The genes are TRBV6-5 and TRBJ1-1; no definite D call. Per the germline V gene, CDR1 is MNHEY and CDR2 is SVGAGI. V lost 6 bases, J lost 0 bases, and 14 bases lay in between. CDR3 size: 15 residues. This CDR3 reads CASRGIGRMNTEAFF. The CDR3 DNA sequence: TGTGCCAGCAGGGGAATAGGTCGCATGAACACTGAAGCTTTCTTT.

This chain joins TRBV12-2 and TRBJ2-7; TRBD1 is the table's D call and was not checked against the DNA. TRBV12-2 is a known pseudogene. CDR3 size: 11 residues. CDR3 sequence (DNA): TGTGCAAGTCGCCTCGGACAGGGAAAGTACGTC. Protein sequence: CASRLGQGKYV.

The V gene is TRBV6-2 or TRBV6-3, the J gene TRBJ1-2; D is undetermined. V was clipped by 4 bases and J by 7 bases, with 10 bases between them. CDR1 and CDR2 from the germline V gene are MNHEY and SVGEGT. The CDR3 consists of 12 residues. The CDR3 sequence is CASSSMSSGYTF. CDR3 nucleotides: TGTGCCAGCAGTTCTATGAGCTCTGGCTACACCTTC.